The clone carrying this TCR beta chain was counted ten times or more. Its antigen is not identified. This sample was included in a study of T cell repertoires in cytomegalovirus infection. Turning to the study itself: Public TCR beta signature analysis indicated the presence of both CMV infection and matching HLA type. Study-level points and caveats: Within the response measured ex vivo, HLA-C-restricted CMV-specific TCR beta clonotypes were dominant.

MiXCR, applied by TCRdb to the reads, yields one record per CDR3 protein. The table lists about 83,000 distinct CDR3 sequences, under 55% of them singletons. The CDR3 is 15 residues long. V shed 5 bases, J shed 1 base, and the junction held 7 bases outside the gene matches. The V gene's germline CDR1 is SGHVS and CDR2 FNYEAQ. The specimen comprised CD8+ T cells from cultured PBMCs, sampled from culture after CMV antigen stimulation. The chain couples TRBV7-6 to TRBJ1-1, with 7 positions matching TRBD1. The sequence derives from a human donor in good health (CMV status not recorded). Some clones in this sample may be carry-over from other donors' samples. The CDR3 DNA reads as TGTGCCAGCAGCCCCTGGGGGACAGAGAACACTGAAGCTTTCTTT. Its protein product is CASSPWGTENTEAFF.